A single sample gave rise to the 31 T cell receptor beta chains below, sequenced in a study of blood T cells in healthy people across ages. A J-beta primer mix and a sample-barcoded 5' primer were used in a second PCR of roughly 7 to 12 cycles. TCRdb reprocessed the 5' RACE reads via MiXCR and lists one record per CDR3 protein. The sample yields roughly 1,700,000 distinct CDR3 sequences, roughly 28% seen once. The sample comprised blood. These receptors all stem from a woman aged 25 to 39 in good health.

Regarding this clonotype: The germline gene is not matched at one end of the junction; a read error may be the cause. The CDR3 loop reads CASSEGGLTETQYF. The CDR3 DNA follows: TGTGCCAGCAGTGAAGGCGGGCTCACAGAGACGCAGTATTTT. The rearrangement uses TRBV2 and TRBJ2-3; perhaps TRBD2 as D (5 bases). The CDR3 loop spans 14 amino acids. Germline lookup yields CDR1 SNHLY and CDR2 FYNNEI.

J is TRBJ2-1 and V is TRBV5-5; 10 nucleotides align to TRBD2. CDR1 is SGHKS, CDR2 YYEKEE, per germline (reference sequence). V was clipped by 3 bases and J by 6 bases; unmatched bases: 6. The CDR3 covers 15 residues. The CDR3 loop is CASSSGLAECNEQFF. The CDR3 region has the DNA TGTGCCAGCAGCTCCGGACTAGCGGAGTGCAATGAGCAGTTCTTC.

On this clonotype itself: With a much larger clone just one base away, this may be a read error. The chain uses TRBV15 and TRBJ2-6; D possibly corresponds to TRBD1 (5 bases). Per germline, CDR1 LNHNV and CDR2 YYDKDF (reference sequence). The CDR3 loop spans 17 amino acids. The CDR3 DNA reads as TGTGCCACCAGTGAGGCGGCAGGTGTCTCTGGGGCCAACGTCCGGACTTTC. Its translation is CATSEAAGVSGANVRTF.

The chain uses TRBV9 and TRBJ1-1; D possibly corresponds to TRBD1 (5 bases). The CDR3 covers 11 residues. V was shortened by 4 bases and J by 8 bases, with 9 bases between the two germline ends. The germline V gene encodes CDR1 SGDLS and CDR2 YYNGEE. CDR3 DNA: TGTGCCAGCAGCACCCAGGGAGAAGCTTTCTTT. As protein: CASSTQGEAFF. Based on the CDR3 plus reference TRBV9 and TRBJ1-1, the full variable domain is DSGVTQTPKHLITATGQRVTLRCSPRSGDLSVYWYQQSLDQGLQFLIQYYNGEERAKGNILERFSAQQFPDLHSELNLSSLELGDSALYFCASSTQGEAFFGQGTRLTVV.

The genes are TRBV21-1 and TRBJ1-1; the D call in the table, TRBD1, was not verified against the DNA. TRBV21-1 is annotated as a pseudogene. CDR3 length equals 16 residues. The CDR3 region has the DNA TGTGCCAGCAGCAACGAAGACAGGGCGTCGGACACTGAAGCTTTCTTT. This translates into CASSNEDRASDTEAFF.

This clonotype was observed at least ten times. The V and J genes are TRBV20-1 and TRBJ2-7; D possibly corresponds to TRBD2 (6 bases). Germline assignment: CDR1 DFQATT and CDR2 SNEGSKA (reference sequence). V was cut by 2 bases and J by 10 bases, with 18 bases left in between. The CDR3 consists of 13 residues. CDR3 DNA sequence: TGCAGTGCTAGACGGGCGGGGCCTTCGGAACAGTACTTC. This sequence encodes CSARRAGPSEQYF.

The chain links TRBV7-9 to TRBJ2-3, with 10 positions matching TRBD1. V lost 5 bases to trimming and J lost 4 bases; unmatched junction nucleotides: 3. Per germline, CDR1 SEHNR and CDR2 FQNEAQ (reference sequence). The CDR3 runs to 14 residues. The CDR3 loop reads CASSQTGGPDTQYF. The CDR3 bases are TGTGCCAGCAGCCAGACAGGGGGCCCAGATACGCAGTATTTT.

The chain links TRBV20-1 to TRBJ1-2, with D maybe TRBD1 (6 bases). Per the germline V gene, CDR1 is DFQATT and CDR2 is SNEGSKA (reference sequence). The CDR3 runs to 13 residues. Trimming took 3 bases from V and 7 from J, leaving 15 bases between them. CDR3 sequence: CSASAGGARGYTF. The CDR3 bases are TGCAGTGCTAGCGCTGGGGGCGCACGTGGCTACACCTTC.

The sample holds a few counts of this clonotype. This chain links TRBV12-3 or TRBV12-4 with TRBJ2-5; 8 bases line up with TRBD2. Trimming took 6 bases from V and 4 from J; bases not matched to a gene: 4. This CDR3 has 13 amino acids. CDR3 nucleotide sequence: TGTGCCAGCAGGCTCAGCGGGAGAGAGACCCAGTACTTC. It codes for CASRLSGRETQYF.

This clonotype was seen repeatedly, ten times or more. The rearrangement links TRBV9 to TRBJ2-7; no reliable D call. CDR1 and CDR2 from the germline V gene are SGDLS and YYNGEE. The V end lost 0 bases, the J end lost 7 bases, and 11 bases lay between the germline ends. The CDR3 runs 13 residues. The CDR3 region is CASSVGGSTEQYF. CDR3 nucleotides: TGTGCCAGCAGCGTAGGGGGATCGACAGAGCAGTACTTC.

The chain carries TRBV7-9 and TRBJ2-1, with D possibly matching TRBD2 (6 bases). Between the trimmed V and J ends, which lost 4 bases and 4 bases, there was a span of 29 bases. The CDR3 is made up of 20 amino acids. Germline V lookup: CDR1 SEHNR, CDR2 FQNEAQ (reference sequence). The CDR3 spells CASSSINARRSGDPYNEQFF. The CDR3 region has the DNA TGTGCCAGCAGCTCCATCAATGCCCGAAGATCGGGGGACCCTTACAATGAGCAGTTCTTC. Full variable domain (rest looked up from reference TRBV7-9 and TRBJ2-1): DTGVSQNPRHKITKRGQNVTFRCDPISEHNRLYWYRQTLGQGPEFLTYFQNEAQLEKSRLLSDRFSAERPKGSFSTLEIQRTEQGDSAMYLCASSSINARRSGDPYNEQFFGPGTRLTVL.

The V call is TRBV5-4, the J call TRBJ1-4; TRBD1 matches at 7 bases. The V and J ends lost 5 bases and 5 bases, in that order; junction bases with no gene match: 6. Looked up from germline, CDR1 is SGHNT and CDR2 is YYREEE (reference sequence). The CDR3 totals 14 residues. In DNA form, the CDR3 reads TGTGCCAGCAGGGTGCAGGGGGGGAATGAAAAACTGTTTTTT. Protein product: CASRVQGGNEKLFF.

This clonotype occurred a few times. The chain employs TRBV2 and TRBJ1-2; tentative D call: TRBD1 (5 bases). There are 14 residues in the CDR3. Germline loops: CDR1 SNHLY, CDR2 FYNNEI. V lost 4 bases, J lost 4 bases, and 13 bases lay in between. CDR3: CASSGGLDFYGYTF. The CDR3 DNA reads TGTGCCAGCAGTGGGGGACTCGATTTCTATGGCTACACCTTC.

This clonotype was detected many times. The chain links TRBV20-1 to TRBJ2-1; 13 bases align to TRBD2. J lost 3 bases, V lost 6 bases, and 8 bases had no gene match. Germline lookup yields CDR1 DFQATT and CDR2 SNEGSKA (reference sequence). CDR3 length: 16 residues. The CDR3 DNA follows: TGCAGTGCGCCAAAACGGACTAGCGGGAGCTACAATGAGCAGTTCTTC. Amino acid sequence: CSAPKRTSGSYNEQFF.

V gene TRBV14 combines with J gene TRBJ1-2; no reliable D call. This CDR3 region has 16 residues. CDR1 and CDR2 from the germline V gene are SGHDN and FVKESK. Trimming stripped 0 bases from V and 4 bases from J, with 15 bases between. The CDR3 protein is CASSQDMLETAYGYTF. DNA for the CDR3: TGTGCCAGCAGCCAAGATATGCTGGAGACGGCCTATGGCTACACCTTC.

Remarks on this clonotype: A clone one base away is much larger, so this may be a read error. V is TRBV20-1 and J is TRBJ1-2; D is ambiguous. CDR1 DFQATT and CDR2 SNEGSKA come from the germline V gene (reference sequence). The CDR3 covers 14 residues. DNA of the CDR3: TGCAGTGCTAGAGAGCCCCTGGTTGGCTATGGCCACACCTTC. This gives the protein CSAREPLVGYGHTF.

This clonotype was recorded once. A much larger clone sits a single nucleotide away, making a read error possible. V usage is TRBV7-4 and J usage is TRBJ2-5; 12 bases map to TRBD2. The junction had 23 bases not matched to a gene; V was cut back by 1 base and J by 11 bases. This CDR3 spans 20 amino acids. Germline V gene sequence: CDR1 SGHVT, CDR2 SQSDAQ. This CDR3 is CASSLGGTSGLFGPVYKQYF. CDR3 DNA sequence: TGTGCCAGCAGCTTAGGGGGGACTAGCGGGCTCTTCGGACCTGTATACAAGCAGTACTTC.

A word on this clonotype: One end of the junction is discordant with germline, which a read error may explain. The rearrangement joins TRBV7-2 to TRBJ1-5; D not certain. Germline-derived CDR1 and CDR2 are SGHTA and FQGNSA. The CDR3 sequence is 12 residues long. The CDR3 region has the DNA TGTGCCAGCATGGGTGGGAAACAGCCCCTGCATTTT. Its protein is CASMGGKQPLHF. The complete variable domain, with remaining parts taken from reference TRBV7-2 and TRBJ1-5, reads GAGVSQSPSNKVTEKGKDVELRCDPISGHTALYWYRQSLGQGLEFLIYFQGNSAPDKSGLPSDRFSAERTGGSVSTLTIQRTQQEDSAVYLCASMGGKQPLHFGDGTRLSIL.

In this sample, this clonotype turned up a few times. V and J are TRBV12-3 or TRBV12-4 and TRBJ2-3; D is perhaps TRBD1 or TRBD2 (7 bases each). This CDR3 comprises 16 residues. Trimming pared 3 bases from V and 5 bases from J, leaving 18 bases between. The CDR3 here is CASSFPRGGQGDTQYF. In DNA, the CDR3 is TGTGCCAGCAGTTTTCCCAGGGGGGGGCAGGGAGATACGCAGTATTTT.

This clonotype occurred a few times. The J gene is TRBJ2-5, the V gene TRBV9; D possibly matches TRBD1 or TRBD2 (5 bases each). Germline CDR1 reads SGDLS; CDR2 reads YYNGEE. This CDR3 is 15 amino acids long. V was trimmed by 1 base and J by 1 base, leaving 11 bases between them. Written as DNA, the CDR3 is TGTGCCAGCAGCGTATGGGCTGGGACCCAAGAGACCCAGTACTTC. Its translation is CASSVWAGTQETQYF.

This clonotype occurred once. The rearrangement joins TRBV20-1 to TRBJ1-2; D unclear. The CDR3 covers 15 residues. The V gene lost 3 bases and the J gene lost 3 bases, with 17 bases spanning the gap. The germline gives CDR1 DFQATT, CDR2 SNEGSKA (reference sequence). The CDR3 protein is CSARLTGRAHYGYTF. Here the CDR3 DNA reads TGCAGTGCTAGGCTTACTGGGCGCGCGCACTATGGCTACACCTTC.

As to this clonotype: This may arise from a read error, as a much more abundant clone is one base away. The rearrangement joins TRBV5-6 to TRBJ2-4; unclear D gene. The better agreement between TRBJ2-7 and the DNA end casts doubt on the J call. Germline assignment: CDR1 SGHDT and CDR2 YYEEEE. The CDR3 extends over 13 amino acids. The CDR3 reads CASSSAQSYEQYF. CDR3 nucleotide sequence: TGTGCCAGCAGCTCGGCTCAGTCCTACGAGCAGTACTTC.

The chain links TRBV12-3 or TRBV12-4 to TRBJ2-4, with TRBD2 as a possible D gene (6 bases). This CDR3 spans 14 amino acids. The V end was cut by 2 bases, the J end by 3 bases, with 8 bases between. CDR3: CASSLLGGKNIQYF. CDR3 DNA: TGTGCCAGCAGTTTACTGGGGGGCAAAAACATTCAGTACTTC.

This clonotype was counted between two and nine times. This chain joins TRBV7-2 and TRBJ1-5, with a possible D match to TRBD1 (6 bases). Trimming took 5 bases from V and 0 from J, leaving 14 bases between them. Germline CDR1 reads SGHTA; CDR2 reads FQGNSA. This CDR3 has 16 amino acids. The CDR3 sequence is CASSPDRPYSNQPQHF. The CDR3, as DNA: TGTGCCAGCAGCCCGGACAGACCTTATAGCAATCAGCCCCAGCATTTT.

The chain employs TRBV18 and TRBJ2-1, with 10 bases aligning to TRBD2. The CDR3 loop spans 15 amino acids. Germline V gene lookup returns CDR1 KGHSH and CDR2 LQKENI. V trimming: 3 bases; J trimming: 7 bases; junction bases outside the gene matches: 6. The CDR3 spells CASSPWASGGNEQFF. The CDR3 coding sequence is TGTGCCAGCTCACCGTGGGCTAGCGGGGGAAATGAGCAGTTCTTC.

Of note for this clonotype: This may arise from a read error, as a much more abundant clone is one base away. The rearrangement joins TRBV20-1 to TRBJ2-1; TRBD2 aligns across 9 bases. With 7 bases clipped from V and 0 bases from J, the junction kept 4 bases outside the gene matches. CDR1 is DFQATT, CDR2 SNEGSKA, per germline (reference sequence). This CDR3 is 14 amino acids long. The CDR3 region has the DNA TGCAGTGGGGCGGGAGGGCTCTCCTACAATGAGCAGTTCTTC. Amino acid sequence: CSGAGGLSYNEQFF.

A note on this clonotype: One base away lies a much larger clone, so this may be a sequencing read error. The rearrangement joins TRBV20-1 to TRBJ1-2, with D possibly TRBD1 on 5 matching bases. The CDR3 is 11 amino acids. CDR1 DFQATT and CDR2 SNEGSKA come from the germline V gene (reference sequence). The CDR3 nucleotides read TGCAGTGCTAGAGACGGGGGAGGCTGCACCTTC. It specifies CSARDGGGCTF.

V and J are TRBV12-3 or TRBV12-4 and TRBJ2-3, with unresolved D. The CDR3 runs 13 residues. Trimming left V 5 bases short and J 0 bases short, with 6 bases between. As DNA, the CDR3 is TGTGCCAGCAGTACAGTTAGCACAGATACGCAGTATTTT. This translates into CASSTVSTDTQYF.

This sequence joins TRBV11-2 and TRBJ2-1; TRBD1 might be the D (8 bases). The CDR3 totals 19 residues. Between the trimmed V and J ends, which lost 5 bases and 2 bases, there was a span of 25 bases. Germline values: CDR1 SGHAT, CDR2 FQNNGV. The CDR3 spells CASSKPGQVQLAPYNEQFF. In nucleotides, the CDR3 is TGTGCCAGCAGCAAACCGGGACAGGTTCAACTAGCGCCCTACAATGAGCAGTTCTTC.

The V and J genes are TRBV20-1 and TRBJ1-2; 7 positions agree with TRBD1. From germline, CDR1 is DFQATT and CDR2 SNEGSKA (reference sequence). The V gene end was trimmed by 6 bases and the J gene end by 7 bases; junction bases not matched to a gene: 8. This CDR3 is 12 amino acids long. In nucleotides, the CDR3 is TGCAGTGCCCCCAGGGGGTCAGGTGGCTACACCTTC. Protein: CSAPRGSGGYTF.

CDR3 protein: CASSLAPGLDTEAFF. The CDR3 region has the DNA TGCGCCAGCAGCTTGGCCCCTGGGCTGGACACTGAAGCTTTCTTT. The rearrangement uses TRBV5-1 and TRBJ1-1; the D is unclear. V lost 0 bases and J 3 bases, leaving 12 bases between the germline ends. Looked up from germline, CDR1 is SGHRS and CDR2 is YFSETQ. This CDR3 is built from 15 residues.